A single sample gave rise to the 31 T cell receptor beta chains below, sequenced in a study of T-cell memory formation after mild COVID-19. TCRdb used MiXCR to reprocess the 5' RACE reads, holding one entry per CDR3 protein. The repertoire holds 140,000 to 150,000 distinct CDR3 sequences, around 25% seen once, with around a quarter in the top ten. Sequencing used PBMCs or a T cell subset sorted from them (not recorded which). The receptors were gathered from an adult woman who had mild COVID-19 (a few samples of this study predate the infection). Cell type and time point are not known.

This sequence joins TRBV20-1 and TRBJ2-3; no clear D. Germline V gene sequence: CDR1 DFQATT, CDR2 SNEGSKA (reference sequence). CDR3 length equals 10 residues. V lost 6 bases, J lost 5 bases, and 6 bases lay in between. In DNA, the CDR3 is TGCAGTGCCACGGGAGATACGCAGTATTTT. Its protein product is CSATGDTQYF.

As DNA, the CDR3 is TGTGCCAGCAGCTCGGACACTAGCGCATGGTACACCGGGGAGCTGTTTTTT. It specifies CASSSDTSAWYTGELFF. The V call is TRBV3-1, the J call TRBJ2-2, with TRBD2 identical over 7 bases. The CDR3 has 17 amino acids. V lost 5 bases to trimming and J lost 3 bases; unmatched junction nucleotides: 12. From germline, CDR1 is LGHDT and CDR2 YNNKEL (reference sequence).

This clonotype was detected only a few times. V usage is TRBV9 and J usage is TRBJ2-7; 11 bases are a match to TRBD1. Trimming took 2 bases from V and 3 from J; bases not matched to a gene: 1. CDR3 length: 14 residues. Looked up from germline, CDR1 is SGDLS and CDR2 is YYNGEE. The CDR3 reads CASSVGQGGYEQYF. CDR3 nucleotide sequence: TGTGCCAGCAGCGTGGGACAGGGGGGCTACGAGCAGTACTTC.

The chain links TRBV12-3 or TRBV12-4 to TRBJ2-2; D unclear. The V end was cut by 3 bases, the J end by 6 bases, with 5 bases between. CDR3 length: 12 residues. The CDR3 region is CASSFGPGELFF. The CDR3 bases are TGTGCCAGCAGTTTTGGGCCCGGGGAGCTGTTTTTT.

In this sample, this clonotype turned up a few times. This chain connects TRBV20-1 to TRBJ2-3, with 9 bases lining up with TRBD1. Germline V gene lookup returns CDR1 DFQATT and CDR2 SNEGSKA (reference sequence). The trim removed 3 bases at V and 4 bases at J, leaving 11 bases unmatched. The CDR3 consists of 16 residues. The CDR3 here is CSASEPGTGLPDTQYF. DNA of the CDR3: TGCAGTGCTAGCGAGCCCGGGACAGGGTTACCAGATACGCAGTATTTT.

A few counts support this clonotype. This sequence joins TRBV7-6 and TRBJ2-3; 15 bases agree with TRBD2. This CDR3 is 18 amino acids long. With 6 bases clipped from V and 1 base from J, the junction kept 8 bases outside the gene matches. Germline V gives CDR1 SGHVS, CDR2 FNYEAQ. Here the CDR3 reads CASRRTSGGVLGTDTQYF. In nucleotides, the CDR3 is TGTGCCAGCAGGCGGACTAGCGGGGGGGTTCTGGGCACAGATACGCAGTATTTT.

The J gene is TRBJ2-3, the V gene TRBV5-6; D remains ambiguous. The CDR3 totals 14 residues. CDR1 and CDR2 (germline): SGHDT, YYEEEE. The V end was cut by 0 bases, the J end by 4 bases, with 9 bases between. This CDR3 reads CASSLVAIPDTQYF. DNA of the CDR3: TGTGCCAGCAGCTTGGTGGCTATCCCAGATACGCAGTATTTT.

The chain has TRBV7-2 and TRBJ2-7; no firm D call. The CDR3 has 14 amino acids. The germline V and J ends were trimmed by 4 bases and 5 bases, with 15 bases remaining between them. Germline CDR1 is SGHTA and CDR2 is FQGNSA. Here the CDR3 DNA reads TGTGCCAGCAGCTCCACCTCGGCAATCCACGAGCAGTACTTC. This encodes CASSSTSAIHEQYF.

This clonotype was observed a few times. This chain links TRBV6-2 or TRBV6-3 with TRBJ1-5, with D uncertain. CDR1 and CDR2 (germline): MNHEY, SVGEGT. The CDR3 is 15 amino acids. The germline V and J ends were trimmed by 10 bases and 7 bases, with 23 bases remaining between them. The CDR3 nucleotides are TGTGCCACCACCCGACACGAATCGAATGGGCAGCCCCAGCATTTT. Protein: CATTRHESNGQPQHF.

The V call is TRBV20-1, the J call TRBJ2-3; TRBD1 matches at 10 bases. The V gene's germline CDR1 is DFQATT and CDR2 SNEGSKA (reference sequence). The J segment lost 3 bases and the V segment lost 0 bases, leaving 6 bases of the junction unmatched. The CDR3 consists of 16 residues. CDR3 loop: CSARDLDRGLTDTQYF. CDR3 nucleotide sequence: TGCAGTGCTAGAGACCTCGACAGGGGGCTAACAGATACGCAGTATTTT.

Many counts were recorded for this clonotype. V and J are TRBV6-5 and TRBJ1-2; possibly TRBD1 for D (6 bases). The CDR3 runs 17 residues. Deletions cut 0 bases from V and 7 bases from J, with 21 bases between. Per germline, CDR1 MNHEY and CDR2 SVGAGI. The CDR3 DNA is TGTGCCAGCAGTTACTCGAAGGTATCCAGGGGCATCGGTGGCTACACCTTC. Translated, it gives CASSYSKVSRGIGGYTF.

The CDR3 loop reads CASSPHGGNNQPQHF. The CDR3 nucleotides read TGTGCCAGCAGCCCCCACGGGGGAAATAATCAGCCCCAGCATTTT. V usage is TRBV7-8 and J usage is TRBJ1-5, with D possibly being TRBD1 (5 bases). CDR3 length: 15 amino acids. Trimming pared 5 bases from V and 4 bases from J, leaving 15 bases between. CDR1 is SGHVS, CDR2 FQNEAQ, per germline.

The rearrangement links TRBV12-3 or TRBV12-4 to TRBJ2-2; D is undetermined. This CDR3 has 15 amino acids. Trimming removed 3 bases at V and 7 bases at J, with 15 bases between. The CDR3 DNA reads TGTGCCAGCAGTTTCGTCTCGATTTTGGGCGGGGAGCTGTTTTTT. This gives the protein CASSFVSILGGELFF.

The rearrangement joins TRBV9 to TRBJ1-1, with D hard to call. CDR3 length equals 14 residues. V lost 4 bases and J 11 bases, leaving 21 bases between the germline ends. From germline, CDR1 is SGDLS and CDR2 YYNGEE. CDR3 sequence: CASSPRDGSTRAFF. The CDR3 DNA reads TGTGCCAGCAGCCCTCGTGACGGATCTACGAGGGCTTTCTTT. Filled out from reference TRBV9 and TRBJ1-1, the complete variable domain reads DSGVTQTPKHLITATGQRVTLRCSPRSGDLSVYWYQQSLDQGLQFLIQYYNGEERAKGNILERFSAQQFPDLHSELNLSSLELGDSALYFCASSPRDGSTRAFFGQGTRLTVV.

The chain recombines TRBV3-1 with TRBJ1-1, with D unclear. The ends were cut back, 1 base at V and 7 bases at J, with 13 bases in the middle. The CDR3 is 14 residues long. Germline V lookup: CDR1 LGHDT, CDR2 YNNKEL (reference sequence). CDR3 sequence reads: CASSQVLAADEAFF. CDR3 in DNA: TGTGCCAGCAGCCAAGTGCTGGCGGCGGATGAAGCTTTCTTT.

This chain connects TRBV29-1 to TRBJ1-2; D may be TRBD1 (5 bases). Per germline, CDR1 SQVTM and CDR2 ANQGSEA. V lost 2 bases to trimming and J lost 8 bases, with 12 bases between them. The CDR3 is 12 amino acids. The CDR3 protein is CSVELGGMGYTF. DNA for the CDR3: TGCAGCGTTGAACTGGGGGGGATGGGCTACACCTTC.

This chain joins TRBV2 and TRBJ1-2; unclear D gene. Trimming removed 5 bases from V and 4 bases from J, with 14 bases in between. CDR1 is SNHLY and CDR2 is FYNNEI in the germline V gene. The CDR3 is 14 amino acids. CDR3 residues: CASSPSPRSYGYTF. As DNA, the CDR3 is TGTGCCAGCAGTCCCTCCCCCAGGAGCTATGGCTACACCTTC.

CDR3 amino acids: CASSYSSERGSPLHF. DNA of the CDR3: TGTGCCAGCAGTTACTCGAGTGAAAGGGGTTCACCCCTCCACTTT. The chain links TRBV6-6 to TRBJ1-6; tentatively, D is TRBD1 (5 bases). V was shortened by 0 bases and J by 9 bases, with 12 bases between the two germline ends. The CDR3 covers 15 residues. Germline CDR1 reads MNHNY; CDR2 reads SVGAGI (reference sequence).

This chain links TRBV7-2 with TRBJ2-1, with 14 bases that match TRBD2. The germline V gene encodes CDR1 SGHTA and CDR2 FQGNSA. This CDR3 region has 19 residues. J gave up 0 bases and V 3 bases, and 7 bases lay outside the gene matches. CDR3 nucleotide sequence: TGTGCCAGCAGCTTCGGACTAGCGGGGGGCCCGAGCTCCTACAATGAGCAGTTCTTC. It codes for CASSFGLAGGPSSYNEQFF.

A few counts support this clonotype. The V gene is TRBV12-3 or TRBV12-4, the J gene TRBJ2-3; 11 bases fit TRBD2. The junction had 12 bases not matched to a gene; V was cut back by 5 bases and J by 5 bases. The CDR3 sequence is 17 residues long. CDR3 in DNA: TGTGCCAGCAGTCCTCGGAGGTTAGCGGGGGGGCAAGATACGCAGTATTTT. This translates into CASSPRRLAGGQDTQYF.

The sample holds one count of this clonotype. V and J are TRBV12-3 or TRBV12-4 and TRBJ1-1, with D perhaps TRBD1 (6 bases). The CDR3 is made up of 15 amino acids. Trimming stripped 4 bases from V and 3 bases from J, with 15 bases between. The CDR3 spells CASSWDIGGDTEAFF. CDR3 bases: TGTGCCAGCAGTTGGGACATTGGGGGGGACACTGAAGCTTTCTTT.

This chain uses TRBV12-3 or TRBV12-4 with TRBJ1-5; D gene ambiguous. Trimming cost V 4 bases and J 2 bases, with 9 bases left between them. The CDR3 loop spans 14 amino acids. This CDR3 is CASSSHWGNQPQHF. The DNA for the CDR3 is TGTGCCAGCAGTTCCCACTGGGGCAATCAGCCCCAGCATTTT.

The CDR3 is CASSLNPGLAVPGELFF. The CDR3 DNA is TGTGCCAGCAGCTTAAACCCAGGTCTAGCGGTGCCTGGGGAGCTGTTTTTT. V is TRBV7-6 and J is TRBJ2-2; 7 bases are a match to TRBD2. Unmatched junction bases numbered 14, after V lost 2 bases and J lost 8 bases. The germline CDR1 and CDR2 sequences are SGHVS and FNYEAQ. CDR3 size: 17 residues.

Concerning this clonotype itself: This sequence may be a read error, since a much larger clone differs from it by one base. The CDR3 DNA follows: TGTGCCAGCAGCGTAGGTGGGGCCAACGTCCTGACTTTC. This sequence encodes CASSVGGANVLTF. The chain carries TRBV9 and TRBJ2-6; no firm D call. V was clipped by 0 bases and J by 3 bases, with 1 base between them. This CDR3 is 13 amino acids long. From germline, CDR1 is SGDLS and CDR2 YYNGEE.

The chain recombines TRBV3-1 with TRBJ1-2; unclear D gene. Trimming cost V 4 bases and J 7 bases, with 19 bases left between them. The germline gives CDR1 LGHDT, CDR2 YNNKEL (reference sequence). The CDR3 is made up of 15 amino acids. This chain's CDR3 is CASSLSMDSSPGYTF. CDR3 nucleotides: TGTGCCAGCAGCCTATCCATGGATTCTAGTCCTGGCTACACCTTC.

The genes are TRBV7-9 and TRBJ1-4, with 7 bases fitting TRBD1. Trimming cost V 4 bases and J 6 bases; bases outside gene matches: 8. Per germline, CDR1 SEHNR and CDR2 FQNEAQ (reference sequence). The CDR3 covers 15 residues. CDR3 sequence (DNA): TGTGCCAGCAGCTCGAACAGGGGAATGGATGAAAAACTGTTTTTT. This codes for CASSSNRGMDEKLFF.

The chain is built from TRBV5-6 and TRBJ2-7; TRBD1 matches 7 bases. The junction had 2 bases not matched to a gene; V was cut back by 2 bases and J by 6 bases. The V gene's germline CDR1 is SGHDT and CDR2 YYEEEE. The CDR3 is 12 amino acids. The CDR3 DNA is TGTGCCAGCAGCTTTTGGGACAGCGAGCAGTACTTC. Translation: CASSFWDSEQYF. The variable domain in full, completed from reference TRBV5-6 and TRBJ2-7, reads DAGVTQSPTHLIKTRGQQVTLRCSPKSGHDTVSWYQQALGQGPQFIFQYYEEEERQRGNFPDRFSGHQFPNYSSELNVNALLLGDSALYLCASSFWDSEQYFGPGTRLTVT.

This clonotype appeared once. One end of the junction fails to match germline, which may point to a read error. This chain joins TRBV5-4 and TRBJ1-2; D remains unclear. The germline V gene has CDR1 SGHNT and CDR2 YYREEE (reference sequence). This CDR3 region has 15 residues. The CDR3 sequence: CARSLDGRTNYGYTF. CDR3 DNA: TGTGCCAGAAGCTTGGACGGCAGAACTAACTATGGCTACACCTTC.

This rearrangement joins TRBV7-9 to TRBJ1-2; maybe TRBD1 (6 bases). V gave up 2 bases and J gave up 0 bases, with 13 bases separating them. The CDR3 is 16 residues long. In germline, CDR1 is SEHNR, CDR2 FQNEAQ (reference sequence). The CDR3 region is CASSLPSRTANYGYTF. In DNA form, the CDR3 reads TGTGCCAGCAGCTTACCCAGCCGGACAGCTAACTATGGCTACACCTTC.

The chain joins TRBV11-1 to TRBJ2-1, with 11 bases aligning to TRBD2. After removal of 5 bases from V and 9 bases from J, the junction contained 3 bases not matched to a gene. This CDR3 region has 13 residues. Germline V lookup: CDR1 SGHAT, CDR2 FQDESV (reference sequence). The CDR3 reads CASSTGLAAEQFF. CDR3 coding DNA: TGTGCCAGCAGCACGGGACTAGCGGCTGAGCAGTTCTTC.

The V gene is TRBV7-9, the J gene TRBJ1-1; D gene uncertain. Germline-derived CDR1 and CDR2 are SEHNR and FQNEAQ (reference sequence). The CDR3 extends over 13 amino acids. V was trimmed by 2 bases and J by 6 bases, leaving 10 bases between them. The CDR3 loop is CASSLYTGAEAFF. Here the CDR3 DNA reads TGTGCCAGCAGCTTATACACCGGGGCTGAAGCTTTCTTT. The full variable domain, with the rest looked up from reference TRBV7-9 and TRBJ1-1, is DTGVSQNPRHKITKRGQNVTFRCDPISEHNRLYWYRQTLGQGPEFLTYFQNEAQLEKSRLLSDRFSAERPKGSFSTLEIQRTEQGDSAMYLCASSLYTGAEAFFGQGTRLTVV.